This T cell receptor (beta chain) was observed in a study of shared clonotypes between healthy human individuals. Study information: The plates for each donor numbered three CD4 naive, three CD4 memory, two CD8 naive and one CD8 memory.

Splitting of CD4+ cells produced CD45RA+ naive and CD45RA-negative memory subsets. This clone turned up a few times. Germline V gives CDR1 MNHNS, CDR2 SASEGT. V lost 7 bases, J lost 8 bases, and 5 bases stayed unmatched. The CDR3 extends over 13 amino acids. Data came from immunoSEQ multiplex PCR; TCRdb stores just in-frame clones and leaves some out. The sample carries under 600,000 clones, 97% recorded once. The rearrangement links TRBV6-1 to TRBJ1-4; 9 bases map to TRBD1. This TCR came from a woman under 40 in good health. Material: naive CD4+ T cells sorted from blood. Subset denoted: CD45RA+ positively selected. The CDR3 spells CASILGQGEKLFF. CDR3 in DNA: TGTGCCAGCATTCTTGGACAGGGGGAAAAACTGTTTTTT.